This TCR beta chain was sequenced for a study of blood T cell repertoires in COVID-19. Germline V gene lookup returns CDR1 SGHNT and CDR2 YYREEE (reference sequence). With 3 bases removed from V and 0 bases from J, the gap between germline ends came to 10 bases. CDR3 length equals 14 residues. The table came from immunoSEQ multiplex PCR; TCRdb's copy has only in-frame clones and leaves some out. Of some 190,000 clones listed, 70% to 80% are singletons. This clonotype originated in a man in his sixties who had been exposed to COVID-19. The rearrangement links TRBV5-4 to TRBJ2-7; D possibly corresponds to TRBD2 (6 bases). Sequences were obtained from PBMCs or T cells enriched from blood (not recorded which). The CDR3 nucleotides read TGTGCCAGCAGCTCTAGCGATAGCTCCTACGAGCAGTACTTC. Protein: CASSSSDSSYEQYF.